The 11 T cell receptor beta chains below come from one sample, sequenced in a study of blood T cell repertoires in COVID-19. TCRdb keeps only in-frame clones here, not all; method: immunoSEQ multiplex PCR. The sample yields some 110,000 clones, 92% seen once. Sequencing input: peripheral blood. All receptors come from a man aged 50 to 59 with COVID-19, enrolled during active disease.

The rearrangement joins TRBV2 to TRBJ2-1, with 10 bases identical to TRBD2. Germline V gene sequence: CDR1 SNHLY, CDR2 FYNNEI. Trimming removed 6 bases from V and 5 bases from J; junction bases left unmatched: 7. The CDR3 loop spans 15 amino acids. CDR3 coding DNA: TGTGCCAGCAGCCGACTAGCGGGTCGCCACAATGAGCAGTTCTTC. Translated, it gives CASSRLAGRHNEQFF.

J is TRBJ1-2 and V is TRBV2; D gene ambiguous. Germline assignment: CDR1 SNHLY and CDR2 FYNNEI. CDR3 length: 10 residues. Trimming took off 4 bases at V and 8 bases at J, with 5 bases between the two ends. The CDR3, as DNA: TGTGCCAGCAGTGGGCGGGGCTACACCTTC. Protein product: CASSGRGYTF. The entire variable domain, with the rest obtained from reference TRBV2 and TRBJ1-2, is as follows: EPEVTQTPSHQVTQMGQEVILRCVPISNHLYFYWYRQILGQKVEFLVSFYNNEISEKSEIFDDQFSVERPDGSNFTLKIRSTKLEDSAMYFCASSGRGYTFGSGTRLTVV.

The chain employs TRBV5-1 and TRBJ2-2, with 12 bases fitting TRBD2. Trimming removed 3 bases from V and 6 bases from J; junction bases left unmatched: 6. The CDR3 contains 16 residues. Looked up from germline, CDR1 is SGHRS and CDR2 is YFSETQ. This CDR3 reads CASSSGLAGFSGELFF. In nucleotides, the CDR3 is TGCGCCAGCAGCTCCGGACTAGCGGGATTTTCCGGGGAGCTGTTTTTT.

The chain carries TRBV11-2 and TRBJ2-1, with 9 bases matching TRBD1. Germline V lookup: CDR1 SGHAT, CDR2 FQNNGV. The CDR3 extends over 18 amino acids. J gave up 0 bases and V 5 bases, and 11 bases lay outside the gene matches. This chain's CDR3 is CASSQRTGASSSYNEQFF. In DNA form, the CDR3 reads TGTGCCAGCAGCCAACGGACAGGGGCTAGTAGCTCCTACAATGAGCAGTTCTTC.

The genes are TRBV10-3 and TRBJ2-1; D possibly corresponds to TRBD1 (6 bases). Trimming took off 5 bases at V and 5 bases at J, with 19 bases between the two ends. Germline-derived CDR1 and CDR2 are ENHRY and SYGVKD. The CDR3 spans 16 residues. CDR3 DNA: TGTGCCATCAGTTCATTAACAGGGTCCGTTAACAATGAGCAGTTCTTC. This translates into CAISSLTGSVNNEQFF.

In nucleotides, the CDR3 is TGTGCCAGCAGGGACAGTGCGGCCAACGTCCTGACTTTC. It codes for CASRDSAANVLTF. This chain joins TRBV7-9 and TRBJ2-6, with D maybe TRBD1 (6 bases). CDR1 and CDR2 from the germline V gene are SEHNR and FQNEAQ (reference sequence). V lost 6 bases and J lost 6, with 9 bases in between. The CDR3 contains 13 residues.

In this sample, this clone turned up once. V gene TRBV7-9 combines with J gene TRBJ2-1; 15 bases fit TRBD2. CDR3 length equals 18 residues. V was clipped by 2 bases and J by 5 bases; unmatched bases: 7. Germline-derived CDR1 and CDR2 are SEHNR and FQNEAQ (reference sequence). CDR3 sequence (DNA): TGTGCCAGCAGCTTATTAATGGGACTAGCGGGAGGCCACAATGAGCAGTTCTTC. This gives the protein CASSLLMGLAGGHNEQFF.

The chain links TRBV9 to TRBJ2-7; D is uncertain. The CDR3 extends over 14 amino acids. Germline assignment: CDR1 SGDLS and CDR2 YYNGEE. V gave up 6 bases and J gave up 6 bases, with 19 bases separating them. The CDR3 spells CASKLGVCITEQYV. DNA of the CDR3: TGTGCCAGCAAGTTGGGCGTGTGTATTACCGAGCAGTACGTC.

In nucleotides, the CDR3 is TGCGCCAGCAGTGGCGCTAGCGCCAATGAGCAGTTCTTC. Protein sequence: CASSGASANEQFF. This chain joins TRBV5-1 and TRBJ2-1, with a tentative D call TRBD2 (6 bases). Germline assignment: CDR1 SGHRS and CDR2 YFSETQ. The CDR3 is 13 amino acids. V shed 5 bases and J shed 6 bases, with 12 bases lying between them.

J is TRBJ1-4 and V is TRBV6-5, with D unresolved. Trimming stripped 6 bases from V and 6 bases from J, with 14 bases between. CDR1 MNHEY and CDR2 SVGAGI come from the germline V gene. This CDR3 has 14 amino acids. In DNA form, the CDR3 reads TGTGCCAGCAGAGCGAGCGGAATAGATGAAAAACTGTTTTTT. Its translation: CASRASGIDEKLFF.

The chain is built from TRBV27 and TRBJ2-3; 10 positions match TRBD2. The CDR3 length is 14 residues. After removal of 3 bases from V and 3 bases from J, the junction contained 0 bases not matched to a gene. The V gene's germline CDR1 is MNHEY and CDR2 SMNVEV (reference sequence). The CDR3, as DNA: TGTGCCAGCAGTTTTAGCGGGAGGACAGATACGCAGTATTTT. Its protein product is CASSFSGRTDTQYF.